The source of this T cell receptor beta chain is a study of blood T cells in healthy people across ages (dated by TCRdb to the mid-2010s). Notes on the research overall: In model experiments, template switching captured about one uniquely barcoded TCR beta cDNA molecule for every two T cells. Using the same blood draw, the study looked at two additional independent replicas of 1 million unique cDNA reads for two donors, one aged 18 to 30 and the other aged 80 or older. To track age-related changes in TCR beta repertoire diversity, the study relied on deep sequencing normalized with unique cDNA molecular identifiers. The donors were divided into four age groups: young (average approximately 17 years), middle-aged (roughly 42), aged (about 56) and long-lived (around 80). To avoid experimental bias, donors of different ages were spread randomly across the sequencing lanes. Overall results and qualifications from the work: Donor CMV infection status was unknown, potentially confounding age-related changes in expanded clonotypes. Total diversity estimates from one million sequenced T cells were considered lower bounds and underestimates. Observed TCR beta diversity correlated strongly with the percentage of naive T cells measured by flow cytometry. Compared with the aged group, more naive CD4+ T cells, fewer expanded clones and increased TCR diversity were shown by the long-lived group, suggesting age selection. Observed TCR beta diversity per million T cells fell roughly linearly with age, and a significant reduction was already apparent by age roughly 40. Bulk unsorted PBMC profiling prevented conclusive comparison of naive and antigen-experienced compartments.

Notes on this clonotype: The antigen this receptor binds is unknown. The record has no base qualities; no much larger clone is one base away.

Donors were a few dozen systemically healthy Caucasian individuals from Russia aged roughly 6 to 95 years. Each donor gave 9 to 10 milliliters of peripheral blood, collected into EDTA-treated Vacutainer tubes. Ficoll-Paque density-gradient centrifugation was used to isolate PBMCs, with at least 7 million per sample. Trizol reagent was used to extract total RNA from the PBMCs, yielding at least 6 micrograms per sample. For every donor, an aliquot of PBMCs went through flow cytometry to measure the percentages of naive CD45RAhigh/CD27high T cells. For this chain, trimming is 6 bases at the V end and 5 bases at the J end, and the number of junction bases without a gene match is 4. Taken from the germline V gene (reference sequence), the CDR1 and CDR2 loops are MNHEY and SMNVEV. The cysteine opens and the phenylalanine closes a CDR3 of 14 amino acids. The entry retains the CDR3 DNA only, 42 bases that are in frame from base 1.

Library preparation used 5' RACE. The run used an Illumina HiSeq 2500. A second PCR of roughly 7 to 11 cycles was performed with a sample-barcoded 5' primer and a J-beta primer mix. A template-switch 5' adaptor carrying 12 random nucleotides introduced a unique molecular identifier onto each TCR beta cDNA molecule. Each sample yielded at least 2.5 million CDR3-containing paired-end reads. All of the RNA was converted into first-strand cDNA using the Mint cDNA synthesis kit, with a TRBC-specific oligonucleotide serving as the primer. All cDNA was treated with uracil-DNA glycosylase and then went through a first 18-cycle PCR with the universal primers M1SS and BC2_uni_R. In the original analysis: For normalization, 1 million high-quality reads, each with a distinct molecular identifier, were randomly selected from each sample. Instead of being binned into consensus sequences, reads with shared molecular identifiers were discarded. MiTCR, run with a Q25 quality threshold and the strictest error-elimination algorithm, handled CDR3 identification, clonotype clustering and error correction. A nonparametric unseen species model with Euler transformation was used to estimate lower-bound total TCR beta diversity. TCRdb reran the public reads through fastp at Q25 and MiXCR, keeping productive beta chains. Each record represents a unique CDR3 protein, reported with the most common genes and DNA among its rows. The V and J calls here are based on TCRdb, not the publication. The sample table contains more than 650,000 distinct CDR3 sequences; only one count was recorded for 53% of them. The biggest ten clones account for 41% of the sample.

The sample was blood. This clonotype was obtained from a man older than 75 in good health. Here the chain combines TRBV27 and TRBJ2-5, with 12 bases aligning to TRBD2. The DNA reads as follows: TGTGCCAGCAGGGGACTAGCGGGTTGGGAGACCCAGTACTTC. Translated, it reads CASRGLAGWETQYF.